This T cell receptor (beta chain) was identified during a study of response to subunit inactivated influenza vaccine. The V and J ends lost 2 bases and 9 bases, in that order; junction bases with no gene match: 14. The CDR3 contains 17 residues. Via MiXCR, TCRdb re-called the RT-PCR reads, giving one row per CDR3 protein. The sample has some 570,000 distinct CDR3 sequences; 10% to 12% are singletons. These data were likewise used in another study, on T cells expressing NK-cell markers. Per that study: In generating TCR beta cDNA, 5'RACE template switching with UMIs was used. Sorted CD3+CD56-NKG2C+, CD3+CD56+NKG2C- and CD3+CD56+NKG2C+ T cells were the source of the TCR beta repertoires. Sorting of alpha-beta TCR T cells alone was achieved in several experiments with an anti-gamma-delta TCR antibody. The study found these clonotypes also leading the CD3+CD56-NKG2C+ fraction in a few donors.

The material sequenced was PBMCs from blood, taken on the day of vaccination. The chain employs TRBV12-3 or TRBV12-4 and TRBJ2-1; 9 bases are shared with TRBD1. This TCR came from a man in his forties or fifties who received an inactivated influenza vaccine. CDR3 coding DNA: TGTGCCAGCAGTTTACAGGTTGCTCGGACAGGGGATTTTGAGCAGTTCTTC. This encodes CASSLQVARTGDFEQFF.